The rows below give T cell receptor beta chains drawn from one sample of a study of blood T cell repertoires in COVID-19. Method: immunoSEQ multiplex PCR; TCRdb's copy keeps in-frame clones and lacks some. The sample contains 150,000 to 200,000 clones, approximately 90% of which appear only once. The sample consisted of peripheral blood. These receptors were collected from a human donor in a cohort sampled during active COVID-19. Each CDR3 is given with its conserved first and last residue.

cdr3_aa v_call
CASSPFGQHSGNTIYF TRBV18
CASSQDPGGGASTDTQYF TRBV4-3
CASGDSLRTNEKLFF TRBV27
CASSYAGLLKSNQPQHF TRBV6-2/TRBV6-3
CAWSDTRETQYF TRBV30
CASRPPGLPGYNEQFF TRBV7-8
CASSRGHSYEQYF TRBV14
CASSLGPDSSGYTF TRBV13
CASTSGRPTDTQYF TRBV27
CASSAGAYEQYF TRBV11-1
CASSLVRGEQYF TRBV13
CASSAPPAGGYNEQFF TRBV9
CASSYITPRLTGELFF TRBV6-2/TRBV6-3
CASSLAGQSSGANVLTF TRBV5-1
CASRGQGNEKLFF TRBV6-6
CASSSGQGQETQYF TRBV4-2
CAWEKSTGQFF TRBV30
CAWSVLSGQNQPQHF TRBV30
CATELPYTGELFF TRBV24-1
CASSLRQTGGGNEKLFF TRBV5-1
CASSEGAGFTGNYGYTF TRBV6-1
CASNVGGREKLFF TRBV6-6
CATNSGGSRNEQFF TRBV24-1
CASSVEGTAGNTIYF TRBV9
CAWVPRQGARGYEQYF TRBV30
CASRLARDSSTGELFF TRBV12-2
CASSLEAGLADTQYF TRBV5-4
CASSESAAGTDTQYF TRBV10-1
CAWVQNEKLFF TRBV30
CASSTEQPSGANVLTF TRBV19
CAWSDDTGNQPQHF TRBV30
CASSSLALSTDTQYF TRBV27
CASSKESSYEQYF TRBV19
CASSLRDTYTGELFF TRBV6-2/TRBV6-3
CASSGGLDAAQREQFF TRBV9
CATSSGAEQYF TRBV15
CASSLSGQANQPQHF TRBV5-6
CASSTGGGANVLTF TRBV11-2
CATSDPDRGQYNEQFF TRBV24-1
CASGNRGSSEQYF TRBV7-7
CASSQDSSNEKLFF TRBV3-1/TRBV3-2
CASSGTRGWETQYF TRBV5-6
CASSPLAGRYNEQFF TRBV18
CASSYGASGNTDTQYF TRBV6-6
CSASAGTGTLYEQYF TRBV20-1
CASSIPREGLEGNIQYF TRBV19
CASSPGQGNQPQHF TRBV7-2
CASGMEGYTEAFF TRBV2
CASSQETGSNEKLFF TRBV4-3
CASSLGLAGEQFF TRBV7-2